A single sample gave rise to the 19 T cell receptor beta chains below, sequenced in a study of blood T cell repertoires in COVID-19. Repertoires were generated with immunoSEQ multiplex PCR, while TCRdb's copy carries only in-frame clones and drops some. Here the sample spans approximately 220,000 clones, less than 90% being singletons. The sample consisted of PBMCs or T cells enriched from blood (not recorded which). These receptor sequences come from a woman aged 40 to 49 who had recovered from COVID-19.

V gene TRBV12-3 or TRBV12-4 combines with J gene TRBJ2-5; D ambiguous. Trimming removed 6 bases from V and 2 bases from J, with 7 bases in between. The CDR3 loop spans 12 amino acids. The CDR3 here is CASSLSQETQYF. The DNA of the CDR3 is TGTGCCAGCAGCCTTTCTCAAGAGACCCAGTACTTC.

The chain has TRBV13 and TRBJ1-1; D unresolved. V shed 5 bases and J shed 1 base, with 20 bases lying between them. CDR3 size: 17 residues. Per the germline V gene, CDR1 is PRHDT and CDR2 is FYEKMQ (reference sequence). The DNA for the CDR3 is TGTGCCAGCAGCACCATAGGCTCGGGCCGGGAGAACACTGAAGCTTTCTTT. This gives the protein CASSTIGSGRENTEAFF.

This sequence joins TRBV10-3 and TRBJ2-7, with unresolved D. The CDR3 sequence is 11 residues long. Trimming took off 4 bases at V and 2 bases at J, with 3 bases between the two ends. Germline CDR1 is ENHRY and CDR2 is SYGVKD. The CDR3 DNA reads TGTGCCATCAGTGGCGCCTACGAGCAGTACTTC. Translated: CAISGAYEQYF.

A single count supports this clone. The rearrangement links TRBV6-5 to TRBJ1-2; tentatively, D is TRBD1 (5 bases). Trimming removed 0 bases at V and 8 bases at J, with 10 bases between. Germline V lookup: CDR1 MNHEY, CDR2 SVGAGI. This CDR3 has 13 residues. Here the CDR3 DNA reads TGTGCCAGCAGTTACTCGGGCAGGGAAGGCTACACCTTC. It specifies CASSYSGREGYTF.

Regarding this clone: The same CDR3 arises from other DNA sequences in this sample as well. This rearrangement joins TRBV6-1 to TRBJ1-1, with a weak D call TRBD1 (5 bases). The V end was cut by 2 bases, the J end by 1 base, with 8 bases between. This CDR3 region has 14 residues. Germline lookup yields CDR1 MNHNS and CDR2 SASEGT. The CDR3 reads CASSERGSNTEAFF. CDR3 DNA: TGTGCCAGCAGTGAACGGGGGTCGAACACTGAAGCTTTCTTT.

The V call is TRBV5-1, the J call TRBJ2-7; unclear D gene. V was cut by 4 bases and J by 5 bases, with 13 bases left in between. The length of the CDR3 is 13 residues. CDR1 and CDR2 from the germline V gene are SGHRS and YFSETQ. CDR3 in DNA: TGCGCCAGCAGCGATTCACCGGAGAACGAGCAGTACTTC. It encodes CASSDSPENEQYF.

The table lists this clone with a count of one. V is TRBV30 and J is TRBJ1-2, with 9 nucleotides matching TRBD1. The CDR3 contains 16 residues. J was trimmed by 1 base and V by 1 base; bases with no gene match: 7. Looked up from germline, CDR1 is GTSNPN and CDR2 is SVGIG (reference sequence). DNA of the CDR3: TGTGCCTGGAGTGGGACCGGGACAGGGAATAACTATGGCTACACCTTC. Amino acid sequence: CAWSGTGTGNNYGYTF.

This clone was detected only once. V and J are TRBV27 and TRBJ1-2; possibly TRBD1 for D (5 bases). The ends were cut back, 2 bases at V and 8 bases at J, with 12 bases in the middle. CDR1 and CDR2 from the germline V gene are MNHEY and SMNVEV (reference sequence). The CDR3 runs to 13 residues. Here the CDR3 DNA reads TGTGCCAGCAGTTTAAGTAGGGGAACCGGCTACACCTTC. Its translation: CASSLSRGTGYTF.

The chain links TRBV9 to TRBJ2-1; D not certain. The ends were cut back, 7 bases at V and 0 bases at J, with 11 bases in the middle. The CDR3 sequence is 14 residues long. The germline V gene has CDR1 SGDLS and CDR2 YYNGEE. The CDR3 loop reads CASGPTGSYNEQFF. The CDR3 nucleotides read TGTGCCAGCGGTCCGACGGGCTCCTACAATGAGCAGTTCTTC.

This clone was counted once. Other DNA sequences from this sample encode an identical CDR3 as well. V usage is TRBV18 and J usage is TRBJ2-7, with D unresolved. Germline assignment: CDR1 KGHSH and CDR2 LQKENI. Trimming pared 0 bases from V and 4 bases from J, leaving 7 bases between. CDR3 length: 13 amino acids. CDR3 DNA: TGTGCCAGCTCACCACCGGCAGGTTACGAGCAGTACTTC. Protein sequence: CASSPPAGYEQYF.

This clone turned up a few times. The rearrangement joins TRBV19 to TRBJ2-5; TRBD1 matches at 9 bases. Per the germline V gene, CDR1 is LNHDA and CDR2 is SQIVND (reference sequence). The CDR3 is 16 amino acids. The ends lost 5 bases at V and 0 bases at J; junction bases unmatched: 7. The CDR3 spells CASSLLGTGNQETQYF. Here the CDR3 DNA reads TGTGCCAGTAGTTTATTAGGGACAGGGAACCAAGAGACCCAGTACTTC.

The chain links TRBV15 to TRBJ1-1; 7 bases line up with TRBD1. Germline V CDR1 and CDR2: LNHNV, YYDKDF (reference sequence). The CDR3 covers 11 residues. The V gene end was trimmed by 0 bases and the J gene end by 11 bases; junction bases not matched to a gene: 0. CDR3 coding DNA: TGTGCCACCAGCAGAGAAGGGGGCGCTTTCTTT. Translating gives CATSREGGAFF.

The chain uses TRBV5-1 and TRBJ1-2; 8 bases are shared with TRBD1. The CDR3 has 17 residues. Trimming at V came to 0 bases and at J to 3 bases, leaving 10 bases not matched to a gene. The germline CDR1 and CDR2 sequences are SGHRS and YFSETQ. CDR3 residues: CASSLEPQGVKDYGYTF. The CDR3 DNA follows: TGCGCCAGCAGCTTGGAGCCACAGGGGGTTAAGGACTATGGCTACACCTTC.

The gene calls are TRBV11-3 and TRBJ2-1; D perhaps matches TRBD2 (6 bases). Germline-derived CDR1 and CDR2 are SGHNT and YENEEA. The CDR3 covers 16 residues. V shed 1 base and J shed 8 bases, with 18 bases lying between them. The CDR3 DNA reads as TGTGCCAGCAGCTTAGGGGTTTTAGGGGAGGTCGATGAGCAGTTCTTC. Amino acids: CASSLGVLGEVDEQFF.

The chain is built from TRBV10-3 and TRBJ1-6; D remains unclear. V lost 3 bases and J 7 bases, leaving 4 bases between the germline ends. Germline lookup yields CDR1 ENHRY and CDR2 SYGVKD. The CDR3 covers 12 residues. Here the CDR3 reads CAISDLNSPLHF. In DNA form, the CDR3 reads TGTGCCATCAGTGATCTGAATTCACCCCTCCACTTT.

This chain joins TRBV19 and TRBJ1-2, with a weak D call TRBD1 (5 bases). The CDR3 consists of 13 residues. Trimming left V 5 bases short and J 3 bases short, with 10 bases between. In germline, CDR1 is LNHDA, CDR2 SQIVND (reference sequence). The CDR3 sequence is CASSSTAYYGYTF. CDR3 nucleotide sequence: TGTGCCAGTAGTTCGACAGCTTACTATGGCTACACCTTC.

The J gene is TRBJ2-3, the V gene TRBV5-4; the match to TRBD1 covers 10 bases. The CDR3 covers 16 residues. Trimming took 4 bases from V and 3 from J; bases not matched to a gene: 8. CDR1 and CDR2 from the germline V gene are SGHNT and YYREEE (reference sequence). CDR3 sequence reads: CASSPKRDRGTDTQYF. The CDR3 DNA sequence: TGTGCCAGCAGCCCTAAACGGGACAGGGGAACAGATACGCAGTATTTT.

The gene calls are TRBV5-1 and TRBJ1-3; 8 positions agree with TRBD1. CDR1 SGHRS and CDR2 YFSETQ come from the germline V gene. The CDR3 is 16 amino acids. V shed 1 base and J 3 bases; nucleotides not matched to a gene: 6. The CDR3 nucleotides are TGCGCCAGCAGCTTGTCGACAGGGGCAGATGGAAACACCATATATTTT. Its protein product is CASSLSTGADGNTIYF.

This clone was observed a handful of times. The chain has TRBV6-2 or TRBV6-3 and TRBJ1-1; TRBD1 agrees at 11 bases. Trimming at V came to 6 bases and at J to 5 bases, leaving 8 bases not matched to a gene. The V gene's germline CDR1 is MNHEY and CDR2 SVGEGT. The length of the CDR3 is 15 residues. DNA for the CDR3: TGTGCCAGCAGCCGATGGACAGGGGGCATTACTGAAGCTTTCTTT. Protein: CASSRWTGGITEAFF.